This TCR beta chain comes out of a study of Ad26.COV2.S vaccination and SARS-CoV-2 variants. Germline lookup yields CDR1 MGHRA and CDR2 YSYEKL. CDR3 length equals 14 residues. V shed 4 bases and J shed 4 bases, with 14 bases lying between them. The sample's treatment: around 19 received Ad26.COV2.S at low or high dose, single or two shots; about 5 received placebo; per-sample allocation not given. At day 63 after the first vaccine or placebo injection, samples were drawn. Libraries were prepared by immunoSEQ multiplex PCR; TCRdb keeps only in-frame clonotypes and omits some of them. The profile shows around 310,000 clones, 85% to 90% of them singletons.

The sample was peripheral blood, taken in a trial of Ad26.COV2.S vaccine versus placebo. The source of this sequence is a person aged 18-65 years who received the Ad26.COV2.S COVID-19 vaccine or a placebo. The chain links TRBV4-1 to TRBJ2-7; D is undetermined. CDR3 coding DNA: TGCGCCAGCAGCCCTCAAGACGGGTCTTACGAGCAGTACTTC. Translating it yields CASSPQDGSYEQYF.